These 25 T cell receptor beta chains share one sample of origin, sequenced in a study of T cells after yellow fever vaccination. TCRdb itself ran the 5' RACE reads through MiXCR, one entry per CDR3 protein. Of 450,000 to 600,000 distinct CDR3 sequences listed, about 15% are singletons. This sample comprised PBMCs, obtained roughly 5 days after the first yellow fever vaccination. The source is a man younger than 30 who received the YFV17D yellow fever vaccine.

The chain is built from TRBV5-1 and TRBJ1-6; D is undetermined. The CDR3 sequence is 16 residues long. Germline CDR1 SGHRS, CDR2 YFSETQ. With 2 bases removed from V and 7 bases from J, the gap between germline ends came to 16 bases. The CDR3 region is CASSLTPGSPNSPLHF. DNA for the CDR3: TGCGCCAGCAGCTTAACACCCGGGTCACCGAATTCACCCCTCCACTTT.

The J gene is TRBJ2-6, the V gene TRBV6-2 or TRBV6-3; D remains unclear. Per germline, CDR1 MNHEY and CDR2 SVGEGT. This CDR3 comprises 15 residues. Trimming cost V 5 bases and J 4 bases, with 12 bases left between them. As DNA, the CDR3 is TGTGCCAGCAGTCCAAAAAGCTCGGGGGCCAACGTCCTGACTTTC. It encodes CASSPKSSGANVLTF.

This clonotype has only a few counts. The rearrangement uses TRBV6-2 or TRBV6-3 and TRBJ2-5, with no clear D. Germline V lookup: CDR1 MNHEY, CDR2 SVGEGT. The V gene lost 3 bases and the J gene lost 4 bases, with 12 bases spanning the gap. CDR3 length equals 14 residues. This CDR3 reads CASSYYGSVETQYF. The CDR3 bases are TGTGCCAGCAGTTATTATGGCTCCGTAGAGACCCAGTACTTC.

This clonotype was observed many times. This chain links TRBV20-1 with TRBJ2-2; D not resolved. The germline V gene has CDR1 DFQATT and CDR2 SNEGSKA (reference sequence). This CDR3 is 12 amino acids long. Trimming took 4 bases from V and 0 from J, leaving 3 bases between them. CDR3 sequence (DNA): TGCAGTGCTACCGCGAACACCGGGGAGCTGTTTTTT. Amino acids: CSATANTGELFF.

This clonotype was counted between two and nine times. The chain recombines TRBV10-3 with TRBJ1-3, with D uncertain. V lost 6 bases and J lost 0, with 9 bases in between. CDR3 length: 14 residues. Germline V CDR1 and CDR2: ENHRY, SYGVKD. CDR3 coding DNA: TGTGCCATCAGCCTGGATTTCTCTGGAAACACCATATATTTT. It translates to CAISLDFSGNTIYF.

This clonotype was seen just once. This chain connects TRBV29-1 to TRBJ2-3; 7 bases agree with TRBD2. The CDR3 contains 12 residues. Germline V gene sequence: CDR1 SQVTM, CDR2 ANQGSEA. Unmatched junction bases numbered 3, after V lost 4 bases and J lost 5 bases. The CDR3 region is CSVAGGGDTQYF. CDR3 DNA sequence: TGCAGCGTTGCGGGGGGAGGAGATACGCAGTATTTT.

This rearrangement joins TRBV4-1 to TRBJ1-5; the D gene is possibly TRBD1 (6 bases). The CDR3 is 15 amino acids. V dropped 6 bases and J dropped 2 bases, with 14 bases sitting between them. Germline V lookup: CDR1 MGHRA, CDR2 YSYEKL. Here the CDR3 reads CASRGGRGGNQPQHF. In DNA form, the CDR3 reads TGCGCCAGCAGAGGAGGCAGGGGAGGCAATCAGCCCCAGCATTTT.

This clonotype was seen a few times. The genes are TRBV7-2 and TRBJ1-5; D remains ambiguous. This CDR3 has 14 amino acids. Trimming removed 5 bases at V and 10 bases at J, with 18 bases between. Germline values: CDR1 SGHTA, CDR2 FQGNSA. The CDR3 coding sequence is TGTGCCAGCAGCCCCGGATCTCTTTCCCCCCCCCAGCATTTT. This sequence encodes CASSPGSLSPPQHF.

J is TRBJ2-1 and V is TRBV6-5; D remains unclear. CDR1 and CDR2 from the germline V gene are MNHEY and SVGAGI. The length of the CDR3 is 14 residues. V gave up 0 bases and J gave up 6 bases, with 9 bases separating them. Written as DNA, the CDR3 is TGTGCCAGCAGTTACTCCTACTCGACCAATGAGCAGTTCTTC. Translating gives CASSYSYSTNEQFF.

The chain links TRBV10-3 to TRBJ2-5; possible D gene TRBD1, 5 bases. The CDR3 consists of 14 residues. Germline V CDR1 and CDR2: ENHRY, SYGVKD. The germline V and J ends were trimmed by 3 bases and 5 bases, with 13 bases remaining between them. In DNA, the CDR3 is TGTGCCATCAGTGAAATGGCGGCAGGGGAGACCCAGTACTTC. This codes for CAISEMAAGETQYF.

The CDR3 bases are TGTGCCAGCAGCCCCAGTGGGTCACGGGGGGCCCACCTGGGAGATACGCAGTATTTT. This translates into CASSPSGSRGAHLGDTQYF. The V and J genes are TRBV11-2 and TRBJ2-3; D perhaps matches TRBD2 (7 bases). The CDR3 sequence is 19 residues long. Trimming shortened V by 5 bases and J by 5 bases, and 29 bases separated the two germline ends. Germline lookup yields CDR1 SGHAT and CDR2 FQNNGV.

The chain uses TRBV5-1 and TRBJ2-5; 13 bases are a match to TRBD2. The CDR3 extends over 17 amino acids. V trimming: 0 bases; J trimming: 3 bases; junction bases outside the gene matches: 5. Germline CDR1 reads SGHRS; CDR2 reads YFSETQ. CDR3 in DNA: TGCGCCAGCAGCTTGGGGCGCGGACTAGCGGGGGAAGAGACCCAGTACTTC. It specifies CASSLGRGLAGEETQYF.

This clonotype was found a few times. The chain carries TRBV4-2 and TRBJ1-2; TRBD1 agrees at 8 bases. The CDR3 runs 16 residues. Per the germline V gene, CDR1 is LGHNA and CDR2 is YNFKEQ. The V and J ends lost 3 bases and 4 bases, in that order; junction bases with no gene match: 10. DNA for the CDR3: TGTGCCAGCAGCCAGGACAGGGCGAATCTTCCCTATGGCTACACCTTC. It specifies CASSQDRANLPYGYTF.

The gene calls are TRBV5-5 and TRBJ2-1, with D perhaps being TRBD1 or TRBD2 (6 bases each). The V and J ends lost 0 bases and 9 bases respectively, with 16 bases between them. The V gene's germline CDR1 is SGHKS and CDR2 YYEKEE (reference sequence). CDR3 length: 15 amino acids. CDR3 nucleotide sequence: TGTGCCAGCAGCTTGGCGTCCGGGGGCTTAGCTGAGCAGTTCTTC. Residues: CASSLASGGLAEQFF.

This clonotype has a handful of counts. This sequence joins TRBV7-9 and TRBJ1-2, with TRBD1 as a possible D gene (5 bases). V was pared by 8 bases and J by 1 base, with 23 bases between. The germline V gene encodes CDR1 SEHNR and CDR2 FQNEAQ (reference sequence). The CDR3 extends over 17 amino acids. CDR3 nucleotide sequence: TGTGCCAGCGCGAAGCTGGGCAGGGAGAGAAGTAACTATGGCTACACCTTC. This encodes CASAKLGRERSNYGYTF.

The genes are TRBV13 and TRBJ1-1; TRBD1 matches at 9 bases. The CDR3 covers 15 residues. Trimming cost V 4 bases and J 5 bases; bases outside gene matches: 8. CDR1 and CDR2 from the germline V gene are PRHDT and FYEKMQ (reference sequence). The CDR3 protein is CASSSTQGADTEAFF. The CDR3 coding sequence is TGTGCCAGCAGCTCAACACAGGGGGCTGATACTGAAGCTTTCTTT. The entire variable domain, with the rest obtained from reference TRBV13 and TRBJ1-1, is as follows: AAGVIQSPRHLIKEKRETATLKCYPIPRHDTVYWYQQGPGQDPQFLISFYEKMQSDKGSIPDRFSAQQFSDYHSELNMSSLELGDSALYFCASSSTQGADTEAFFGQGTRLTVV.

This chain links TRBV24-1 with TRBJ1-1, with TRBD1 matching 10 bases. CDR1 and CDR2 (germline): KGHDR, SFDVKD. CDR3 length: 15 amino acids. V lost 4 bases and J lost 3; bases outside the gene matches: 4. The CDR3 spells CATSDPGTGDTEAFF. CDR3 nucleotides: TGTGCCACCAGTGACCCCGGGACAGGGGACACTGAAGCTTTCTTT.

This clonotype was detected a few times. The chain carries TRBV9 and TRBJ1-1, with 7 bases lining up with TRBD1. The CDR3 loop spans 15 amino acids. Germline CDR1 reads SGDLS; CDR2 reads YYNGEE. V was pared by 0 bases and J by 3 bases, with 5 bases of the junction left unmatched. The CDR3 is CASSVGGTADTEAFF. CDR3 DNA: TGTGCCAGCAGCGTAGGGGGGACAGCCGACACTGAAGCTTTCTTT.

There are many counts of this clonotype. The rearrangement joins TRBV29-1 to TRBJ1-4, with 7 bases identical to TRBD1. The V and J ends lost 7 bases and 1 base, in that order; junction bases with no gene match: 0. CDR3 length: 12 residues. Looked up from germline, CDR1 is SQVTM and CDR2 is ANQGSEA. The CDR3 nucleotides are TGCAGCGGGACAGGAACTAATGAAAAACTGTTTTTT. The encoded protein is CSGTGTNEKLFF.

Only a few counts were recorded for this clonotype. CDR3 nucleotides: TGCGCCAGCAGCTTGGAGGGGAGAATGAACACTGAAGCTTTCTTT. The encoded protein is CASSLEGRMNTEAFF. This chain links TRBV5-1 with TRBJ1-1; a possible D gene is TRBD1 (5 bases). The V end lost 0 bases, the J end lost 0 bases, and 9 bases lay between the germline ends. The CDR3 spans 15 residues. Germline V gene sequence: CDR1 SGHRS, CDR2 YFSETQ.

This sequence joins TRBV19 and TRBJ1-4; 7 bases are a match to TRBD1. CDR1 is LNHDA and CDR2 is SQIVND in the germline V gene (reference sequence). The CDR3 totals 15 residues. Trimming cost V 6 bases and J 4 bases; bases outside gene matches: 8. DNA of the CDR3: TGTGCCAGTAGCAGGTTCAGGGGGAGTAATGAAAAACTGTTTTTT. It specifies CASSRFRGSNEKLFF.

The chain has TRBV20-1 and TRBJ2-7, with a weak D call TRBD2 (6 bases). Deletions cut 6 bases from V and 3 bases from J, with 15 bases between. Germline CDR1 reads DFQATT; CDR2 reads SNEGSKA (reference sequence). There are 13 residues in the CDR3. CDR3 nucleotides: TGCAGTGCCGTAGACGGCGGGGTCTACGAGCAGTACTTC. It yields the protein CSAVDGGVYEQYF.

This clonotype has just a few counts. The V call is TRBV7-2, the J call TRBJ2-5, with TRBD1 matching 9 bases. Germline lookup yields CDR1 SGHTA and CDR2 FQGNSA. The CDR3 sequence is 15 residues long. Trimming cost V 4 bases and J 2 bases; bases outside gene matches: 5. CDR3 residues: CASSYRQGVQETQYF. DNA of the CDR3: TGTGCCAGCAGCTATAGACAGGGGGTACAAGAGACCCAGTACTTC.

Only a few counts were recorded for this clonotype. The chain joins TRBV9 to TRBJ2-3, with TRBD1 matching 7 bases. CDR1 and CDR2 (germline): SGDLS, YYNGEE. This CDR3 comprises 15 residues. The J segment lost 2 bases and the V segment lost 5 bases, leaving 8 bases of the junction unmatched. The CDR3 DNA reads as TGTGCCAGCAGTATAGGGACAGTGGCCACAGATACGCAGTATTTT. Its translation: CASSIGTVATDTQYF.

For this clonotype: A much larger clone lies a single base off, so this may be a read error. This chain links TRBV24-1 with TRBJ2-3; 11 bases agree with TRBD2. CDR3 length: 14 residues. The J segment lost 1 base and the V segment lost 7 bases, leaving 0 bases of the junction unmatched. CDR1 and CDR2 from the germline V gene are KGHDR and SFDVKD. The CDR3 here is CATRTSGGTDTQYF. CDR3 in DNA: TGTGCCACCAGGACTAGCGGGGGCACAGATACGCAGTATTTT.